This T cell receptor beta chain was sequenced in a study of cytomegalovirus exposure and HLA in healthy donors. Points from the study as a whole: Rarity marked most TCR sequences, yet some public TCRs occurred in many donors.

This PCR relied on a set of 60 Vbeta primers and 13 Jbeta primers. The protocol was immunoSEQ multiplex PCR, while the TCRdb copy is restricted to in-frame clones and leaves out a portion. The sample shows approximately 210,000 clones, approximately 82% of them seen only once. The germline CDR1 and CDR2 sequences are SEHNR and FQNEAQ (reference sequence). Germline trimming cut 8 bases from V and 2 bases from J; bases unmatched to any gene: 7. The CDR3 runs 14 residues. For this clone: Antigen unknown.

The sequencing sample was made of PBMCs. This clonotype originated in a woman between 50 and 59 years old in good health and CMV-seropositive. The V and J genes are TRBV7-9 and TRBJ1-1; 8 bases are a match to TRBD1. The CDR3 coding sequence is TGTGCCAGCCTCTCACAGGGGGGTAACACTGAAGCTTTCTTT. Its protein product is CASLSQGGNTEAFF.